This TCR beta chain was retrieved from a study of T cells in Graves' hyperthyroidism and ophthalmopathy. Study results and caveats: From stable hyperthyroidism, ophthalmopathy was set apart by a 13 V-J model. Model-based prediction identified ophthalmopathy a median around 6.7 months prior to its onset. In the blood, most expanded thyroid clonotypes above 0.001 appeared as well.

RNA transcripts served as the template for amplifying TCR beta CDR3 regions. A set of HTBI primers served as the primers for a first-round RT-PCR of the TCR CDR3. TCRdb itself ran the multiplex PCR reads through MiXCR, one entry per CDR3 protein. Of 550,000 to 600,000 distinct CDR3 sequences listed, about 45% are singletons. The CDR3 is 10 residues long. Germline V CDR1 and CDR2: SGHRS, YFSETQ. Trimming removed 4 bases at V and 8 bases at J, with 7 bases between. Remarks on this clonotype: The antigen is unknown.

Sequencing was performed on peripheral blood or thyroid tissue (not recorded which). The sequence derives from an adult woman with Graves' disease, either hyperthyroidism or ophthalmopathy (not recorded which). The J gene is TRBJ2-7, the V gene TRBV5-1, with unresolved D. As DNA, the CDR3 is TGCGCCAGCAGCCTCGGACAGCAGTACTTC. It specifies CASSLGQQYF. Complete variable domain (other parts from reference TRBV5-1 and TRBJ2-7): KAGVTQTPRYLIKTRGQQVTLSCSPISGHRSVSWYQQTPGQGLQFLFEYFSETQRNKGNFPGRFSGRQFSNSRSEMNVSTLELGDSALYLCASSLGQQYFGPGTRLTVT.